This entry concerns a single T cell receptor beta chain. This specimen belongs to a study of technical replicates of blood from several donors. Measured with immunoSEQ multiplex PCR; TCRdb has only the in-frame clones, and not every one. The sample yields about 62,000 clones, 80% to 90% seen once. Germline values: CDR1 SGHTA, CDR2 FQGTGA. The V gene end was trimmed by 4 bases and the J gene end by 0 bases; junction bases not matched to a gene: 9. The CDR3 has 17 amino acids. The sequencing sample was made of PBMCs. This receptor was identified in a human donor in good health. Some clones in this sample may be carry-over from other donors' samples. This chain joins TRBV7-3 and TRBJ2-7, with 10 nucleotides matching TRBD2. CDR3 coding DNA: TGTGCCAGCAGCTCCATCCTAGCGGGAGAGAGCTCCTACGAGCAGTACTTC. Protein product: CASSSILAGESSYEQYF.